Listed below are T cell receptor beta chains from one sample, sequenced in a study of blood T cell repertoires in COVID-19. Generated by immunoSEQ multiplex PCR, the TCRdb table keeps only in-frame clones and is missing some. The sample lists over 90,000 clones; about 85% were seen once. Sequencing was carried out using peripheral blood. These receptors all stem from a man aged 55 to 69 with acute or convalescent COVID-19. Both conserved end residues are part of each CDR3. A D gene is named only where the DNA matches it firmly. The listing skips clone size in some rows; elsewhere it reads once, few, many or a size class.

clone_size	j_call	v_call	d_call	cdr3_nt	cdr3_aa
once	TRBJ2-1	TRBV27	.	TGTGCCAGCAGTTTACAAACTAGTAAGGGTCTCAATGAGCAGTTCTTC	CASSLQTSKGLNEQFF
.	TRBJ1-1	TRBV4-2	.	TGTGCCAGCAGCCAAGGACCCAGGGGAAACACTGAAGCTTTCTTT	CASSQGPRGNTEAFF
.	TRBJ2-2	TRBV6-5	.	TGTGCCGGAGGGCCGAACACCGGGGAGCTGTTTTTT	CAGGPNTGELFF
.	TRBJ2-3	TRBV20-1	.	TGCAGTGCTAGTATACGGGGATCCACAGATACGCAGTATTTT	CSASIRGSTDTQYF
.	TRBJ1-2	TRBV23-1	TRBD1	TGCGCCAGCAGTCCATCAAGAAGGACAGGGCTTCCCTCTAACTATGGCTACACCTTC	CASSPSRRTGLPSNYGYTF
.	TRBJ2-5	TRBV19	TRBD2	TGTGCCAGTACTAGCGGGGGCGATCAAGAGACCCAGTACTTC	CASTSGGDQETQYF
.	TRBJ1-2	TRBV19	.	TGTGCCAGTACTCCGGGTTCTTACTATGGCTACACCTTC	CASTPGSYYGYTF
.	TRBJ2-5	TRBV4-2	.	TGTGCCAGCAGCGAAGACGGTGGGGCAGGGACCCAGTACTTC	CASSEDGGAGTQYF
once	TRBJ2-7	TRBV5-4	.	TGTGCCAGCAGCTTGGCCAGGGGCACGGCCTACGAGCAGTACTTC	CASSLARGTAYEQYF
.	TRBJ2-1	TRBV2	TRBD1	TGTGCCAGCGGGATGAAGGGGGCGATCAACAATGAGCAGTTCTTC	CASGMKGAINNEQFF
.	TRBJ2-5	TRBV10-1	TRBD2	TGCGCCAACGCGCGGGGGATCCGGCAAGAGACCCAGTACTTC	CANARGIRQETQYF
.	TRBJ1-1	TRBV9	.	TGTGCCAGCAGCGGTAACTACAAGTTCACTGAAGCTTTCTTT	CASSGNYKFTEAFF
.	TRBJ2-1	TRBV10-3	TRBD1	TGTGCCATCGAGAGGGACAGGGGCTTCACCGAGCAGTTCTTC	CAIERDRGFTEQFF
.	TRBJ1-1	TRBV7-6	TRBD1	TGTGCCAGCAGCTTGGACAGGGCCTGGAACACTGAAGCTTTCTTT	CASSLDRAWNTEAFF
.	TRBJ2-1	TRBV7-9	.	TGTGCCGGGCTGGACAGAATCAACAATGAGCAGTTCTTC	CAGLDRINNEQFF
.	TRBJ2-1	TRBV5-1	.	TGCGCCAGCAGCTTGGCCTACGTGACTAGCTCCTACAATGAGCAGTTCTTC	CASSLAYVTSSYNEQFF
.	TRBJ2-3	TRBV5-4	.	TGTGCCAGCAGCTTCGGCGGAACAGATACGCAGTATTTT	CASSFGGTDTQYF